The next 15 T cell receptor beta chains were all read from a single sample in a study of CD8+ T cells in alopecia areata. Sequencing templates came from extracted RNA that was reverse transcribed into cDNA. Assay: immunoSEQ multiplex PCR; the TCRdb copy retains only in-frame clones and omits some. In the table there are 200,000 to 250,000 clones, under 80% of which are singletons. Source: CD4+ T cells sorted from blood, taken at week 0. These receptor sequences come from a human donor with alopecia areata.

This clone was counted a few times. The J gene is TRBJ2-1, the V gene TRBV5-1; 9 bases are a match to TRBD2. The ends lost 4 bases at V and 6 bases at J; junction bases unmatched: 8. Germline V lookup: CDR1 SGHRS, CDR2 YFSETQ. The CDR3 has 15 residues. The CDR3 region is CASSSSSGGSNEQFF. CDR3 nucleotide sequence: TGCGCCAGCAGCAGTTCGAGCGGGGGGAGCAATGAGCAGTTCTTC.

This clone was found once. This chain joins TRBV9 and TRBJ2-5; no clear D gene. In germline, CDR1 is SGDLS, CDR2 YYNGEE. CDR3 size: 13 residues. Trimming removed 4 bases from V and 7 bases from J, with 14 bases in between. The CDR3 DNA reads TGTGCCAGCAGCCTCCATCACACGGGGACCCAGTACTTC. Translation: CASSLHHTGTQYF.

The rearrangement links TRBV9 to TRBJ1-1; D is ambiguous. CDR3 length: 13 amino acids. V was clipped by 4 bases and J by 6 bases, with 13 bases between them. Germline lookup yields CDR1 SGDLS and CDR2 YYNGEE. The CDR3 region is CASSPSGVPEAFF. The DNA for the CDR3 is TGTGCCAGCAGCCCTTCTGGGGTCCCTGAAGCTTTCTTT.

J is TRBJ2-5 and V is TRBV29-1; weak D call: TRBD2 (7 bases). CDR1 and CDR2 from the germline V gene are SQVTM and ANQGSEA. Deletions cut 6 bases from V and 3 bases from J, with 11 bases between. The CDR3 contains 12 residues. DNA for the CDR3: TGCAGCGTAAAGGGGGGGGAAGAGACCCAGTACTTC. Translated, it gives CSVKGGEETQYF.

This clone was detected only a few times. The CDR3 DNA reads as TGTGCCAGCAGTATGGGACAGGGTACGGCCAAGGGTGAGCAGTTCTTC. Its translation is CASSMGQGTAKGEQFF. This sequence joins TRBV27 and TRBJ2-1, with 9 bases identical to TRBD1. V shed 5 bases and J 9 bases; nucleotides not matched to a gene: 14. The CDR3 length is 16 residues. The germline V gene has CDR1 MNHEY and CDR2 SMNVEV (reference sequence).

The J gene is TRBJ2-2, the V gene TRBV7-2; perhaps TRBD1 as D (6 bases). Germline lookup yields CDR1 SGHTA and CDR2 FQGNSA. V dropped 5 bases and J dropped 4 bases, with 14 bases sitting between them. The CDR3 covers 15 residues. The DNA for the CDR3 is TGTGCCAGCAGCCCGCAAGCAGGGGTCACCGGGGAGCTGTTTTTT. It translates to CASSPQAGVTGELFF.

This chain joins TRBV7-3 and TRBJ2-1; 9 nucleotides agree with TRBD1. V dropped 3 bases and J dropped 7; count of bases not matched to a gene: 7. Germline lookup yields CDR1 SGHTA and CDR2 FQGTGA. This CDR3 comprises 15 residues. CDR3 bases: TGTGCCAGCAGCTTTCGACAGGGGGGATGGAATGAGCAGTTCTTC. Translation: CASSFRQGGWNEQFF.

Note on this clone: Compared with germline, one end of the junction differs, possibly owing to a read error. The J gene is TRBJ1-2, the V gene TRBV18, with D possibly TRBD1 on 6 matching bases. The CDR3 loop spans 15 amino acids. Germline assignment: CDR1 KGHSH and CDR2 LQKENI. The CDR3 sequence is CASSPQGGPNYGYTF. DNA of the CDR3: TGTGCCAGCTCGCCACAGGGTGGCCCTAACTATGGCTACACCTTC.

This clone was detected ten times or more. The rearrangement uses TRBV7-9 and TRBJ1-4; 9 bases map to TRBD1. CDR3 size: 15 residues. J gave up 7 bases and V 5 bases, and 8 bases lay outside the gene matches. Germline-derived CDR1 and CDR2 are SEHNR and FQNEAQ (reference sequence). The CDR3 bases are TGTGCCAGCAGCACCCGACAGGGGGATCTTGAAAAACTGTTTTTT. This encodes CASSTRQGDLEKLFF.

DNA for the CDR3: TGTGCCAGCAGACCCGACGGGAGGGCCGGGGAGCTGTTTTTT. Translating gives CASRPDGRAGELFF. The chain combines TRBV7-2 with TRBJ2-2; 8 bases align to TRBD2. There are 14 residues in the CDR3. CDR1 and CDR2 (germline): SGHTA, FQGNSA. The V segment lost 6 bases and the J segment 6 bases; nucleotides outside the gene matches: 6.

The chain links TRBV2 to TRBJ2-7; D is unclear. The germline CDR1 and CDR2 sequences are SNHLY and FYNNEI. The CDR3 runs to 12 residues. Trimming removed 4 bases from V and 3 bases from J, with 7 bases in between. The CDR3 sequence: CASSVGLYEQYF. For the CDR3, the DNA is TGTGCCAGCAGTGTAGGTCTCTACGAGCAGTACTTC.

This rearrangement joins TRBV9 to TRBJ1-1; D is unclear. The CDR3 is 13 residues long. The germline V and J ends were trimmed by 0 bases and 3 bases, with 6 bases remaining between them. Germline V gene data show CDR1 as SGDLS and CDR2 as YYNGEE. CDR3 region: CASSVVIDTEAFF. Here the CDR3 DNA reads TGTGCCAGCAGCGTAGTAATAGACACTGAAGCTTTCTTT.

The gene calls are TRBV6-6 and TRBJ1-2; D gene ambiguous. Germline CDR1 reads MNHNY; CDR2 reads SVGAGI (reference sequence). The CDR3 runs 15 residues. Trimming cost V 0 bases and J 3 bases, with 11 bases left between them. Here the CDR3 DNA reads TGTGCCAGCAGTTACTCTCGGAATATCGACTATGGCTACACCTTC. This gives the protein CASSYSRNIDYGYTF.

The chain combines TRBV9 with TRBJ1-1; a weak D match, TRBD1 (6 bases). CDR3 size: 15 residues. Trimming took off 4 bases at V and 1 base at J, with 14 bases between the two ends. Germline CDR1 and CDR2: SGDLS and YYNGEE. The CDR3 DNA is TGTGCCAGCAGCCCCACTGGGGGGCGGAACACTGAAGCTTTCTTT. It translates to CASSPTGGRNTEAFF.

Only a few counts were recorded for this clone. V gene TRBV19 combines with J gene TRBJ2-2; tentative D call: TRBD1 (6 bases). The germline V and J ends were trimmed by 6 bases and 4 bases, with 12 bases remaining between them. This CDR3 region has 14 residues. The germline gives CDR1 LNHDA, CDR2 SQIVND (reference sequence). As DNA, the CDR3 is TGTGCCAGTAGGATTGGGACAACCACCGGGGAGCTGTTTTTT. Its translation: CASRIGTTTGELFF.